These T cell receptor beta chains were read from a single sample in a study of blood T cell repertoires in COVID-19. Generated by immunoSEQ multiplex PCR, the TCRdb table keeps only in-frame clones and is missing some. The table has roughly 300,000 clones, about 90% seen once; the top ten hold around 1.5%. The sample consisted of peripheral blood. These receptor sequences come from a middle-aged woman who had recovered from COVID-19. The CDR3 runs from the conserved cysteine through the conserved F or W. D genes are given only for firm matches. Size values are once, few and many counts, or a class for expanded clones, and some rows have none.

>NA|TRBJ2-1|TRBV6-5|TRBD2
TGTGCCAGCAGTTCCGGACTAGCGGGGGTTCCCAATGAGCAGTTCTTC
CASSSGLAGVPNEQFF
>NA|TRBJ1-6|TRBV5-6|NA
TGTGCCAGCAGCTTGGGACCGGGTCGGCGGTCACCCCTCCACTTT
CASSLGPGRRSPLHF
>NA|TRBJ2-3|TRBV30|NA
TGTGCCTGGAGTACAGGGATCGGGCCAGATACGCAGTATTTT
CAWSTGIGPDTQYF
>NA|TRBJ1-6|TRBV14|NA
TGTGCCAGCAGCCCGAGGGGCAGGGGACCCTATAATTCACCCCTCCACTTT
CASSPRGRGPYNSPLHF
>NA|TRBJ2-5|TRBV9|NA
TGTGCCAGCAGCCCATCAGGCCTTCAAGAGACCCAGTACTTC
CASSPSGLQETQYF
>NA|TRBJ2-3|TRBV11-2|NA
TGTGCCAGCAGCCTGGGTAATAGCGGAAGCACAGATACGCAGTATTTT
CASSLGNSGSTDTQYF
>NA|TRBJ2-7|TRBV27|TRBD2
TGTGCCAGCAGTCCGGGGACTAGCGGGGGTTCACCCTACGAGCAGTACTTC
CASSPGTSGGSPYEQYF
>NA|TRBJ2-4|TRBV7-9|NA
TGTGCCAGCAGCTCCCCTACAGGGGAGGCGGACATTCAGTACTTC
CASSSPTGEADIQYF
>NA|TRBJ1-5|TRBV15|TRBD1
TGTGCCACCAGCAGAGACCTTAGGGGGCCGGGACAGGGAGGTCAGCCCCAGCATTTT
CATSRDLRGPGQGGQPQHF
>NA|TRBJ2-1|TRBV6-6|NA
TGTGCCAGCAGTTACAAGAATCCCGGTGTCAATGAGCAGTTCTTC
CASSYKNPGVNEQFF
>NA|TRBJ2-3|TRBV9|NA
TGTGCCAGCAGTGCACGTGGCTCTGGCACAGATACGCAGTATTTT
CASSARGSGTDTQYF
>few|TRBJ2-3|TRBV7-2|TRBD2
TGTGCCAGCAGCTTAGCTTTAGCGGGGGGGCCCCATTTT
CASSLALAGGPHF
>NA|TRBJ1-1|TRBV5-1|NA
TGCGCCAGCAGCTTTGGTTGGGGGGGCCAGGGGCATCACACTGAAGCTTTCTTT
CASSFGWGGQGHHTEAFF
>NA|TRBJ2-3|TRBV27|TRBD2
TGTGCCAGCAGTTTATCAGTGGGGGGGGATACGCAGTATTTT
CASSLSVGGDTQYF
>NA|TRBJ2-7|TRBV18|TRBD1
TGTGCCAGCTCAGACCGGACAGGGACACGAACCCCCCTCTCCTACGAGCAGTACTTC
CASSDRTGTRTPLSYEQYF
>NA|TRBJ1-2|TRBV5-6|NA
TGTGCCAGCCTGGAGCTAGGCAGGGGCAACTATGGCTACACCTTC
CASLELGRGNYGYTF
>NA|TRBJ2-7|TRBV7-3|NA
TGTGCCAGCAGCTTATATTTCGGCGGGGACTACGAGCAGTACTTC
CASSLYFGGDYEQYF
>NA|TRBJ2-5|TRBV5-4|NA
TGTGCCAGCAGCAGAGGCTACCAAGAGACCCAGTACTTC
CASSRGYQETQYF
>NA|TRBJ2-2|TRBV3-1/TRBV3-2|NA
TGTGCCAGCAGCCAAACAGGCATGAACACCGGGGAGCTGTTTTTT
CASSQTGMNTGELFF
>NA|TRBJ2-6|TRBV27|NA
TGTGCCAGCGCACTGTCTGCTGGGGCCAACGTCCTGACTTTC
CASALSAGANVLTF
>NA|TRBJ1-2|TRBV28|TRBD1
TGTGCCAGCAGTACCTCGGACAGGGGGCATTTCTATGGCTACACCTTC
CASSTSDRGHFYGYTF
>NA|TRBJ2-2|TRBV29-1|NA
TGCAGCGTGGCCTCAGGGGGGTACGGGGAGCTGTTTTTT
CSVASGGYGELFF
>NA|TRBJ2-3|TRBV6-1|TRBD2
TGTGCCAGCAGGCGGGGGGGCACAGATACGCAGTATTTT
CASRRGGTDTQYF
>NA|TRBJ1-1|TRBV7-9|NA
TGTGCCAGCAGCTTCCTTCTCCCTGAAGCTTTCTTT
CASSFLLPEAFF
>once|TRBJ2-1|TRBV6-5|TRBD1
TGTGCCAGCAGACAATACAGGGGGAATGAGCAGTTCTTC
CASRQYRGNEQFF
>NA|TRBJ2-7|TRBV10-3|TRBD1
TGTGCCACCTCAGGGGGCGCGCAGTACTTC
CATSGGAQYF
>NA|TRBJ1-2|TRBV11-2|NA
TGTGCCAGCAGCCCCACAGGGAACTATGGCTACACCTTC
CASSPTGNYGYTF
>NA|TRBJ1-2|TRBV4-3|TRBD1
TGCGCCAGCAGCCAGTCGACAGGGTGGGGCTACACCTTC
CASSQSTGWGYTF
>few|TRBJ2-1|TRBV20-1|NA
TGCAGTGCCCATGAGTATTATGAGCAGTTCTTC
CSAHEYYEQFF
>NA|TRBJ2-5|TRBV6-5|NA
TGTGCCGCCCAAAGGCAGGAAGAGACCCAGTACTTC
CAAQRQEETQYF
>NA|TRBJ2-3|TRBV5-1|TRBD1
TGCGCCAGCAGCTTAGGACAGGCCCCAGATACGCAGTATTTT
CASSLGQAPDTQYF
>NA|TRBJ2-2|TRBV5-4|NA
TGTGCCAGCAGCGTCCAGGGTAACGGAGAGCTGTTTTTT
CASSVQGNGELFF
>NA|TRBJ1-6|TRBV2|TRBD1
TGTGCCAGCAGGGATAGACAGGGGACCTCTAATTCACCCCTCCACTTT
CASRDRQGTSNSPLHF
>NA|TRBJ1-2|TRBV4-3|TRBD1
TGCGCCAGCAGCCAAGAGACAGGGTCCTATGGCTACACCTTC
CASSQETGSYGYTF
>NA|TRBJ1-1|TRBV5-1|NA
TGCGCCAGCAGCTTGGGGGCGATGGACACTGAAGCTTTCTTT
CASSLGAMDTEAFF
>NA|TRBJ1-1|TRBV5-1|NA
TGCGCCAGCAGCTTGGTGCAGGGGCCGGACACTGAAGCTTTCTTT
CASSLVQGPDTEAFF
>NA|TRBJ2-3|TRBV12-2|NA
TGTGCAAGTCGCCGATCCGGACTAGCGGGGCGTAGACCCACAGATACGCAGTATTTT
CASRRSGLAGRRPTDTQYF
>NA|TRBJ2-5|TRBV7-2|NA
TGTGCCAGCAGCTTAATAGCGCAAGAGACCCAGTACTTC
CASSLIAQETQYF
>NA|TRBJ2-7|TRBV6-2/TRBV6-3|TRBD1
TGTGCCAGCAGTTACGGGGACAGGGCCGCCTACGAGCAGTACTTC
CASSYGDRAAYEQYF
>NA|TRBJ1-6|TRBV15|NA
TGTGCCACCAGCAGAGATCAGGGTTCACCCCTCCACTTT
CATSRDQGSPLHF
>NA|TRBJ2-6|TRBV7-8|NA
TGTGCCAGCAGCCCAACGGGGTCGTCCTCTGGGGCCAACGTCCTGACTTTC
CASSPTGSSSGANVLTF
>NA|TRBJ1-6|TRBV7-6|NA
TGTGCCAGCAGCTTAGGGACAGTGCGTGGTTCACCCCTCCACTTT
CASSLGTVRGSPLHF
>once|TRBJ1-1|TRBV18|NA
TGTGCCAGCTCCCACAACACGAACACTGAAGCTTTCTTT
CASSHNTNTEAFF
>NA|TRBJ2-7|TRBV30|NA
TGTGCCTGGAGTGTAAAGTACACTAAGGTTACCTACGAGCAGTACTTC
CAWSVKYTKVTYEQYF
>NA|TRBJ2-1|TRBV10-2|TRBD1
TGCGCCAGCACTACCGGGACAGGGTCCTACAATGAGCAGTTCTTC
CASTTGTGSYNEQFF
>once|TRBJ1-1|TRBV10-2|NA
TGCGCCAGCAGTGAGAGGGGTATGAACACTGAAGCTTTCTTT
CASSERGMNTEAFF
>NA|TRBJ1-6|TRBV6-5|NA
TGTGCCGCGAAAGGCAGGTATAATTCACCCCTCCACTTT
CAAKGRYNSPLHF
>NA|TRBJ2-4|TRBV11-2|NA
TGTGCCAGCAGCGCCCCCTCCGATACCAAGAGGGTCAAAAACATTCAGTACTTC
CASSAPSDTKRVKNIQYF
>NA|TRBJ1-6|TRBV5-1|NA
TGCGCCAGCAGCTTGTACCGGGGGTCACCCCTCCACTTT
CASSLYRGSPLHF
>NA|TRBJ1-2|TRBV27|TRBD1
TGTGCCAGCAGTTCGTACGGGACAGCCAATGGCTACACCTTC
CASSSYGTANGYTF
>NA|TRBJ1-2|TRBV19|TRBD1
TGTGCCAGTAGTATCAGGGGGCGCAAAGGCTACACCTTC
CASSIRGRKGYTF
>NA|TRBJ1-2|TRBV7-2|NA
TGTGCCAGCAGCTTCCCCCTCTATGGCTACACCTTC
CASSFPLYGYTF
>NA|TRBJ1-5|TRBV6-1|TRBD1
TGTGCCAGCAGTGAACATGGACAGGGTGGGTATAGCAATCAGCCCCAGCATTTT
CASSEHGQGGYSNQPQHF
>NA|TRBJ2-7|TRBV5-1|TRBD1
TGCGCCAGCAGCCCGGGGGACAGGGAAGTCTACGAGCAGTACTTC
CASSPGDREVYEQYF
>NA|TRBJ2-1|TRBV30|NA
TGTGCCTGCCACCTGGGCGGGACCTTAAATGAGCAGTTCTTC
CACHLGGTLNEQFF
>once|TRBJ1-1|TRBV9|NA
TGTGCCAGCAGCGTGGGGCCTTTCATGAACACTGAAGCTTTCTTT
CASSVGPFMNTEAFF
>NA|TRBJ2-7|TRBV3-1/TRBV3-2|TRBD1
TGTGCCAGCAGCCAATACGGGACAGGGGTCGAGCAGTACTTC
CASSQYGTGVEQYF
>NA|TRBJ2-7|TRBV9|TRBD1
TGTGCCAGCAGCGTAAAGTCGGACAGGGGGATTGGGGAGCAGTACTTC
CASSVKSDRGIGEQYF